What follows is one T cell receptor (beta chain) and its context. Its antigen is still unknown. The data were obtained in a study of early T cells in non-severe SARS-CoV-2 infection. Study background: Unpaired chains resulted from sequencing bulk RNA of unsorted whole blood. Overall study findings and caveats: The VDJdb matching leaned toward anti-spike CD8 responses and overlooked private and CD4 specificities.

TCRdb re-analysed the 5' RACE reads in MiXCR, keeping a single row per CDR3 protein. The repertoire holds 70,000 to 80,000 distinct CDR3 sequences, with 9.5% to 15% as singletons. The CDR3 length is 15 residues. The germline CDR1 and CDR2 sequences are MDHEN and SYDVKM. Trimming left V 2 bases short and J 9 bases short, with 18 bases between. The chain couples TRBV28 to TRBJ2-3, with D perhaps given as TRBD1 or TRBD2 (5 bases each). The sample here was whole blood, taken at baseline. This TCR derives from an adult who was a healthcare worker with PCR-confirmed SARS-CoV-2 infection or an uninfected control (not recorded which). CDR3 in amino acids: CASSLTSGGLWTQYF. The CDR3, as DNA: TGTGCCAGCAGTTTAACTAGTGGGGGATTGTGGACGCAGTATTTT.